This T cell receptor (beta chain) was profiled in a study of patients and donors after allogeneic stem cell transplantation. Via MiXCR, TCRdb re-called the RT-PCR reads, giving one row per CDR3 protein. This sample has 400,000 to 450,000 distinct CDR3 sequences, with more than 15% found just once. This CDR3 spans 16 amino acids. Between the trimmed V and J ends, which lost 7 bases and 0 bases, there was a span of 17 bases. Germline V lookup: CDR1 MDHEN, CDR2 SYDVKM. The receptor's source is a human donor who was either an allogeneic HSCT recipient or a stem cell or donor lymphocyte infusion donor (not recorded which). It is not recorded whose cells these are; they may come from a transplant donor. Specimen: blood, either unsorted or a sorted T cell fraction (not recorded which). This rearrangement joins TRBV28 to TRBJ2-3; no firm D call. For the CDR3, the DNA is TGTGCCAGCACCATTATCCGAGGCACTAGCACAGATACGCAGTATTTT. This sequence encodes CASTIIRGTSTDTQYF.